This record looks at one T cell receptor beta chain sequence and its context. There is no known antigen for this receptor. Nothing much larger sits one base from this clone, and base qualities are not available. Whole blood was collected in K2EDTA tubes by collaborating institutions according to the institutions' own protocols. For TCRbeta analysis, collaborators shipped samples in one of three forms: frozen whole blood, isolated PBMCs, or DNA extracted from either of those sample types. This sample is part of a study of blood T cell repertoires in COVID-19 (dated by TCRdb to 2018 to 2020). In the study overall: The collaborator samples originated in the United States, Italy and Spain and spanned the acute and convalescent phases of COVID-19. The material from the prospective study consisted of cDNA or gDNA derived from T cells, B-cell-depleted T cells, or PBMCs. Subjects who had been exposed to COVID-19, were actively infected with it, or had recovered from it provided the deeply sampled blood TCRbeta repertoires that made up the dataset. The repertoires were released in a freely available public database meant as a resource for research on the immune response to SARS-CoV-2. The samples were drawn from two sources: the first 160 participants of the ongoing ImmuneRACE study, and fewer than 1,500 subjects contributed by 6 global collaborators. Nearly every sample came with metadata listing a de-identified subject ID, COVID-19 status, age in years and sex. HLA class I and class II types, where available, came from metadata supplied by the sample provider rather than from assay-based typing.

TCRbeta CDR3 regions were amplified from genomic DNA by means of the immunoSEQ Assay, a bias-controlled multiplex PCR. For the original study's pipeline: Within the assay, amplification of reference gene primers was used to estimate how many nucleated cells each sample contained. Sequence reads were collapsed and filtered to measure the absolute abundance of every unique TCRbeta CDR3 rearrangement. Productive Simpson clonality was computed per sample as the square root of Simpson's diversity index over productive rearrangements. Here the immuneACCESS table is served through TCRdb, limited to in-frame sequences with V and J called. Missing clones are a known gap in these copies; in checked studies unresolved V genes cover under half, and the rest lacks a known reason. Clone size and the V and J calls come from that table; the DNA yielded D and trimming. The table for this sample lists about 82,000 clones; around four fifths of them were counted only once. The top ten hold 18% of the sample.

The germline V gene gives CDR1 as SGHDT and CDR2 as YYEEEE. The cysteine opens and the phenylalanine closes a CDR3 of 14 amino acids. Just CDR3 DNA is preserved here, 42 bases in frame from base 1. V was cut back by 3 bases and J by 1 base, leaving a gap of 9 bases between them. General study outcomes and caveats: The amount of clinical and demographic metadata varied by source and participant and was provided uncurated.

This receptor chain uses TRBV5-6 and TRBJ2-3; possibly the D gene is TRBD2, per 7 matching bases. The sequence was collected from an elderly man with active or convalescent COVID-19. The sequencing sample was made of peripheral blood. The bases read TGTGCCAGCAGCTGGGGGGGCCGCACAGATACGCAGTATTTT. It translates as CASSWGGRTDTQYF.